The clone carrying this TCR beta chain was seen repeatedly, ten times or more. The antigen remains unidentified. This entry belongs to a study of metastatic and nonmetastatic thyroid tumors. Study at large: Repertoire data that came from the blood and tumor or nodule tissue of malignant and benign thyroid patients were compared. Study-wide findings and caveats: Malignant thyroid tumors reportedly had TCR beta diversity that was significantly higher than in benign nodules, in blood and tumor.

All patients were untreated before thyroid surgery. Under the authors' procedure: In papillary thyroid cancer, a distant-metastasis classifier was built using CDR3 differences across clinicopathological groups. Using MiXCR, TCRdb reanalyzed the PCR reads. Clone size and V and J calls follow TCRdb, not the original study. The sample lists fewer than 35,000 clones; 10% to 12% were seen once. The sequencing sample was made of blood. The receptor was derived from a female donor with papillary thyroid cancer or a benign thyroid nodule (not recorded which). Some clones in this sample may be carry-over from other donors' samples.

The CDR3 loop is CASRPPGDYNSPLHF. In nucleotides, the CDR3 is TGTGCCAGCAGACCTCCGGGGGACTATAATTCACCCCTCCACTTT. V and J are TRBV6-1 and TRBJ1-6, with D maybe TRBD1 (5 bases). The length of the CDR3 is 15 residues. V was cut by 6 bases and J by 3 bases, with 12 bases left in between. In germline, CDR1 is MNHNS, CDR2 SASEGT.